This T cell receptor beta chain emerged from a study of blood T cells in healthy people across ages. Study-level background: The capture of about one barcoded beta molecule per two T cells was achieved by template switching.

A J-beta primer mix and a sample-barcoded 5' primer were used in a second PCR of roughly 6 to 11 cycles. Every cDNA molecule bore a tag from a template-switch adaptor containing 12 random nucleotides. TCRdb reprocessed the 5' RACE reads via MiXCR and lists one record per CDR3 protein. The data contain about 1,000,000 distinct CDR3 sequences, 40% to 50% of them singletons. Study-wide results and caveats: The lack of PBMC sorting stopped any conclusive naive versus antigen-experienced comparison. Across the age range, TCR beta diversity per million T cells fell in a roughly linear way.

This clonotype turned up a few times. Its antigen is currently unknown. The CDR3 consists of 18 residues. In germline, CDR1 is DFQATT, CDR2 SNEGSKA (reference sequence). V was pared by 2 bases and J by 8 bases, with 22 bases of the junction left unmatched. The chain joins TRBV20-1 to TRBJ2-5; 8 positions agree with TRBD2. Sequencing was done on a sample of blood. This receptor was identified in a woman aged 60 to 75 in good health. CDR3 coding DNA: TGCAGTGCTAGAAGTTCCTTAACGGGAGGGCTCCGATATGTAACCCAGTACTTC. As protein: CSARSSLTGGLRYVTQYF.